This T cell receptor beta chain emerged from a study of blood T cell repertoires in COVID-19. The V end lost 0 bases, the J end lost 1 base, and 9 bases lay between the germline ends. Germline V gene sequence: CDR1 LGHNA, CDR2 YNFKEQ. This CDR3 is 15 amino acids long. Method: immunoSEQ multiplex PCR; TCRdb's copy keeps in-frame clones and lacks some. The repertoire includes about 200,000 clones, around 78% of them detected once, and approximately 2.9% sits in the top ten. The chain recombines TRBV4-2 with TRBJ1-1; a possible D gene is TRBD1 (6 bases). This receptor was identified in an elderly woman with active or convalescent COVID-19. Sequenced: peripheral blood. CDR3 bases: TGTGCCAGCAGCCAAGACTGGGGGCAGAACACTGAAGCTTTCTTT. Amino acid sequence: CASSQDWGQNTEAFF.